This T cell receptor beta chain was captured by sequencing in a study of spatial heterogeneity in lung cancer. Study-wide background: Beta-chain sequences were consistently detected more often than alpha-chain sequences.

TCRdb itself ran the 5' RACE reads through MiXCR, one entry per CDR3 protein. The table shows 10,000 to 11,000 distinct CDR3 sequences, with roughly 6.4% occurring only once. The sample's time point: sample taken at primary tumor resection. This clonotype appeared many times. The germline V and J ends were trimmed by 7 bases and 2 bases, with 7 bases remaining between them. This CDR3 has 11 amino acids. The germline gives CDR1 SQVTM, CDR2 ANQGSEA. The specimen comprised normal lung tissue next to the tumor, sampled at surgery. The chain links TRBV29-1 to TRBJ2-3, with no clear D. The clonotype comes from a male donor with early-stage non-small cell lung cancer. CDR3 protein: CSGGSTDTQYF. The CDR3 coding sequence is TGCAGCGGGGGATCCACAGATACGCAGTATTTT.